The entry below describes one T cell receptor beta chain. The antigen is undetermined. These data originate in a study of cytomegalovirus exposure and HLA in healthy donors. Findings and limits, study-wide: When a later analysis was performed, an Asian-associated ancestry cluster reportedly had fewer N-insertions than the approximately 680-donor mean. The majority of TCR sequences were rare, yet some public TCRs appeared in many donors. Reports described diagnosis of cytomegalovirus status by the classifier as highly specific and sensitive. Per published accounts, TCR beta sequences correctly predicted the HLA-A and HLA-B alleles of most subjects.

The germline V gene encodes CDR1 MNHNS and CDR2 SASEGT. The junction had 0 bases not matched to a gene; V was cut back by 4 bases and J by 4 bases. The CDR3 runs to 13 residues. The PCR ran on 60 Vbeta and 13 Jbeta primers. The repertoire was sequenced with immunoSEQ multiplex PCR; TCRdb's copy has only in-frame clones and lacks some. The data contain around 160,000 clones, around 81% of them singletons. Material: PBMCs. The sequence came from a woman aged 40 to 50 in good health and CMV-seronegative. The chain links TRBV6-1 to TRBJ1-4; TRBD1 matches at 7 bases. The CDR3 DNA is TGTGCCAGCAGTGGACAGGGTAATGAAAAACTGTTTTTT. Amino acid sequence: CASSGQGNEKLFF.